This T cell receptor (beta chain) was identified in a study of OX40 agonist ivuxolimab in advanced cancers. Study-wide background: Across the patients, intravenous ivuxolimab was delivered every 2 weeks at 0.01 to 10 mg/kg. Patients undergoing dose escalation presented with hepatocellular carcinoma, melanoma, renal cell or head and neck cancer.

Assay: immunoSEQ multiplex PCR; the TCRdb copy retains only in-frame clones and omits some. The top ten clones hold about 0.88% of a sample with roughly 60,000 clones, 65% to 90% of them seen once. CDR1 and CDR2 from the germline V gene are SGHDT and YYEEEE. The CDR3 sequence is 12 residues long. Between the trimmed V and J ends, which lost 1 base and 1 base, there was a span of 0 bases. Sequenced material: CD4+ or CD8+ T cells sorted from blood, taken in a trial of the OX40 agonist ivuxolimab. V is TRBV5-6 and J is TRBJ1-3, with no clear D. The TCR comes from an adult with an advanced solid tumor such as melanoma, head and neck, liver or kidney cancer. CDR3 DNA sequence: TGTGCCAGCAGCTTGTCTGGAAACACCATATATTTT. As protein: CASSLSGNTIYF. Variable domain in full (rest from reference TRBV5-6 and TRBJ1-3): DAGVTQSPTHLIKTRGQQVTLRCSPKSGHDTVSWYQQALGQGPQFIFQYYEEEERQRGNFPDRFSGHQFPNYSSELNVNALLLGDSALYLCASSLSGNTIYFGEGSWLTVV.